The 2 T cell receptor beta chains given below trace back to one sample, sequenced in a study of cytomegalovirus exposure and HLA in healthy donors. 13 Jbeta primers and 60 Vbeta primers were used for the PCR. Profiling relied on immunoSEQ multiplex PCR, and the TCRdb table lists in-frame clones only, not all of them. Among approximately 93,000 clones, just under 80% were seen once, and the ten largest hold under 4%. Sequencing was carried out using PBMCs. These TCRs come from a woman aged 40 to 49 in good health and CMV-seronegative.

The chain uses TRBV5-1 and TRBJ1-6, with a weak D call TRBD1 (5 bases). Trimming left V 1 base short and J 9 bases short, with 17 bases between. Germline V gene sequence: CDR1 SGHRS, CDR2 YFSETQ. The CDR3 length is 16 residues. The CDR3 nucleotides are TGCGCCAGCAGCTTGAGTGGGGCTAGGTATGCTTCACCCCTCCACTTT. Amino acid sequence: CASSLSGARYASPLHF. Complete variable domain (other parts from reference TRBV5-1 and TRBJ1-6): KAGVTQTPRYLIKTRGQQVTLSCSPISGHRSVSWYQQTPGQGLQFLFEYFSETQRNKGNFPGRFSGRQFSNSRSEMNVSTLELGDSALYLCASSLSGARYASPLHFGNGTRLTVT.

This clone was found once. The chain has TRBV7-6 and TRBJ1-1, with D maybe TRBD1 (6 bases). From germline, CDR1 is SGHVS and CDR2 FNYEAQ. This CDR3 has 15 amino acids. V was pared by 5 bases and J by 7 bases, with 20 bases between. Here the CDR3 reads CASSPPPPTTGEAFF. The CDR3 DNA reads TGTGCCAGCAGCCCCCCACCCCCCACGACAGGTGAAGCTTTCTTT.